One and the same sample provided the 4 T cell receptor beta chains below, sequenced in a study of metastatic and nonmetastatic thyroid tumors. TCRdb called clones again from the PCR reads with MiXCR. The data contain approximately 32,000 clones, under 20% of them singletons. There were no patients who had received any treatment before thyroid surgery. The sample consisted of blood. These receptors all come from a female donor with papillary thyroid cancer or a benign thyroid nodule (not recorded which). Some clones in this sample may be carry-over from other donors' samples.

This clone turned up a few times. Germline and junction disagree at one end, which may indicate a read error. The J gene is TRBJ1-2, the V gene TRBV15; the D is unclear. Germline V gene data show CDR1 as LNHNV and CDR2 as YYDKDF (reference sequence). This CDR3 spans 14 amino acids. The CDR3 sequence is CATGRECSPYGYTF. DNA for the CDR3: TGTGCCACCGGCAGAGAGTGCAGTCCCTATGGCTACACCTTC.

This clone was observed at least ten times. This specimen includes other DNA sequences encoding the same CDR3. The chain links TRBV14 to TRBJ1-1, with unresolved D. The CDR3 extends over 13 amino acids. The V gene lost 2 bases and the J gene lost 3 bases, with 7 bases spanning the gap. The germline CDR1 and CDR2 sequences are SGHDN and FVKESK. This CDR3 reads CASSQSSHTEAFF. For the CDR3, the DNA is TGTGCCAGCAGCCAATCTAGCCACACTGAAGCTTTCTTT.

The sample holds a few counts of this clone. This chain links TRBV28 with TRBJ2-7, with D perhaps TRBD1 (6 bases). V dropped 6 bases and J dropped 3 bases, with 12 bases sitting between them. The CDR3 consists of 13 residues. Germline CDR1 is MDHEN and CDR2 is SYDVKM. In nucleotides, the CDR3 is TGTGCCAGCAGAACGACAGGCTTCTACGAGCAGTACTTC. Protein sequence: CASRTTGFYEQYF.

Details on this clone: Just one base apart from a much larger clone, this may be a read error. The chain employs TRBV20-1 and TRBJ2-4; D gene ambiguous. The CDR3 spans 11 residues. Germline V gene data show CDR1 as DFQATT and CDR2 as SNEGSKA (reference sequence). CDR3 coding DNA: TGCAGTTCTAGATTTTTAGGCCCCGAGGACTTC. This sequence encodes CSSRFLGPEDF.